This TCR beta chain came from a study of vaccination and CD4 T cells after COVID-19. Background on the study: A positive SARS-CoV-2 nasal swab PCR result was recorded for each convalescent patient; about ten were mild and one severe. SARS-CoV-2, HCoV-NL63, HCoV-OC43 and HCoV-229E supplied the overlapping spike peptides used to stimulate cells. Study results and caveats: Median SARS-CoV-2-reactive clonotype numbers rose nonsignificantly, about 20 to 38.

Germline V CDR1 and CDR2: SQVTM, ANQGSEA. V was clipped by 1 base and J by 0 bases; unmatched bases: 10. The CDR3 is 17 residues long. The treatment is: roughly 11-day PBMC culture with coronavirus spike peptide pools or control peptides (ViraFEST assay). As regards this clonotype: The antigen is undetermined.

Sequencing of the DNA from cultured CD4+ T cells was carried out with the Oncomine TCR Beta short-read assay. TCRdb recomputed calls from the PCR reads with MiXCR, one row per CDR3 protein. The sample holds about 15,000 distinct CDR3 sequences, around three quarters seen once. The V call is TRBV29-1, the J call TRBJ2-7; the match to TRBD1 covers 9 bases. The clonotype was recovered from a human donor who had recovered from COVID-19. Sequencing was performed on CD4+ T cells from blood, cultured in vitro. The DNA for the CDR3 is TGCAGCGTTGAAGCCTCAGCAGGGACAGGGACCTCCTACGAGCAGTACTTC. Translating it yields CSVEASAGTGTSYEQYF.